This TCR beta chain was observed in a study of T cell clones after liver transplantation. The overall study: TCRbeta sequencing after a pre-transplant mixed lymphocyte reaction identified graft-donor-reactive clones, later tracked in post-transplant blood. As an antigen-independent comparator, third-party-reactive TCRbeta sequences came from pre-transplant mixed lymphocyte reactions.

V was cut by 4 bases and J by 6 bases, with 12 bases left in between. The CDR3 contains 13 residues. Germline V gives CDR1 SGHRS, CDR2 YFSETQ. On this clone: Its antigen is not known.

Findings and caveats of the study: Post-transplant time points were not standardized, so conclusions are preliminary.

Measured with immunoSEQ multiplex PCR; TCRdb has only the in-frame clones, and not every one. In the table there are about 72,000 clones, around nine tenths of which are singletons. This rearrangement joins TRBV5-1 to TRBJ2-3, with D possibly called TRBD1 or TRBD2 (5 bases each). The material was CD4+ T cells from blood, obtained before liver transplant. The source is a human donor who received a liver transplant. The CDR3 nucleotides are TGCGCCAGCAGCACGGGACCGGCGGATACGCAGTATTTT. It encodes CASSTGPADTQYF.